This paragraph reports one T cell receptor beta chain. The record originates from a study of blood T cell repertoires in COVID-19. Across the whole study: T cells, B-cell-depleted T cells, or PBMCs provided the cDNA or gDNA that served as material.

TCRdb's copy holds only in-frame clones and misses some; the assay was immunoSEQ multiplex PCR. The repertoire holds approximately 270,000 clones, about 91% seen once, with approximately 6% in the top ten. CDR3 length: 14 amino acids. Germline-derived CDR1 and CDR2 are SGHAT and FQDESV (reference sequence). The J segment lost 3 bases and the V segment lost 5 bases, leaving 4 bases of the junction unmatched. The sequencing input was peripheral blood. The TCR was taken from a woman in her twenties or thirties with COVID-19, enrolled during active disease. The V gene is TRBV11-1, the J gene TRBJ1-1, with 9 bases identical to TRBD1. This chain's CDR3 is CASSVQGAHTEAFF. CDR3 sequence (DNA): TGTGCCAGCAGCGTACAGGGGGCCCACACTGAAGCTTTCTTT.